This T cell receptor (beta chain) was captured by sequencing in a study of blood T cell repertoires in COVID-19. Study in general: PBMCs, B-cell-depleted T cells, or T cells provided the cDNA or gDNA that made up the material.

Method: immunoSEQ multiplex PCR; TCRdb's copy keeps in-frame clones and lacks some. The data show over 200,000 clones, 70% to 90% seen once. This TCR derives from a human donor in a cohort sampled during active COVID-19. The sequenced material came from peripheral blood.

CDR3 loop: CASSERTARETQYF. In DNA, the CDR3 is TGTGCCAGCAGCGAGCGGACAGCCCGGGAGACCCAGTACTTC. This rearrangement joins TRBV7-2 to TRBJ2-5, with a weak D call TRBD1 (6 bases). V lost 5 bases to trimming and J lost 5 bases, with 15 bases between them. Germline V gives CDR1 SGHTA, CDR2 FQGNSA. The CDR3 runs to 14 residues.